The clone carrying this T cell receptor (beta chain) appeared many times. J was trimmed by 4 bases and V by 4 bases; bases with no gene match: 6. The CDR3 has 15 residues. Germline-derived CDR1 and CDR2 are SGHTA and FQGNSA. Amplification of TCR beta CDR3 regions used RNA as the template. The study used the HTBI primer set for a first-round RT-PCR of the TCR CDR3. TCRdb fed the multiplex PCR reads into MiXCR, producing one record per CDR3 protein. The sample carries approximately 430,000 distinct CDR3 sequences, 15% to 19% recorded once. This sample stems from a study of T cells in Graves' hyperthyroidism and ophthalmopathy. Patients aged 18 to 65 with hyperthyroidism were newly diagnosed, with duration under 2 months. Exclusions: uncontrolled infection, other autoimmune disease, pregnancy, lactation. From more than 9 ml of fresh peripheral blood, PBMCs were isolated.

V is TRBV7-2 and J is TRBJ1-2; 10 positions agree with TRBD1. This TCR was recovered from a woman under 30 with Graves' hyperthyroidism. The sample was blood. For the CDR3, the DNA is TGTGCCAGCAGCTGGGGGACAGGGGTGAGCTATGGCTACACCTTC. Its protein is CASSWGTGVSYGYTF. The variable domain in full, with the rest retrieved from reference TRBV7-2 and TRBJ1-2, is GAGVSQSPSNKVTEKGKDVELRCDPISGHTALYWYRQSLGQGLEFLIYFQGNSAPDKSGLPSDRFSAERTGGSVSTLTIQRTQQEDSAVYLCASSWGTGVSYGYTFGSGTRLTVV.